This section outlines one TCR beta chain sequence together with its context. As yet, its antigen is unknown. The data belong to a study of graft-versus-host responses after intestinal transplantation. Across the study: Recipients were given multivisceral, liver-intestinal, or isolated intestinal transplants.

The CDR3 is 14 residues long. CDR1 is MRHNA, CDR2 SNTAGT, per germline. The V gene end was trimmed by 4 bases and the J gene end by 6 bases; junction bases not matched to a gene: 6. Sequencing was performed with immunoSEQ multiplex PCR; in TCRdb, only in-frame clones are kept and a portion is missing. The sample shows about 35,000 clones, over 85% of them seen only once. Study-level results: Declining HvG levels early post-transplant were linked to peak circulating GvH clone levels.

This material consisted of unstimulated CD8+ T cells sorted from spleen or lymph node cells, taken before transplant. This sequence was found in a human donor who was the organ donor for an intestinal transplant. The chain has TRBV6-4 and TRBJ2-7; 10 positions agree with TRBD2. Here the CDR3 reads CASSGPLAGAEQYF. In nucleotides, the CDR3 is TGTGCCAGCAGTGGCCCTCTAGCGGGAGCCGAGCAGTACTTC.